This T cell receptor (beta chain) stems from a study of cytomegalovirus exposure and HLA in healthy donors. General study findings and limits: Productive status was seen about 90% or about 30% of the time for most TCR beta V segments in an earlier analysis. Excluded: some indistinguishable V segments such as TRBV6-2 and TRBV6-3. HLA restriction was apparent for most CMV-associated TCR beta chains in a later analysis.

The PCR made use of 60 Vbeta and 13 Jbeta primers. Clones were read by immunoSEQ multiplex PCR, and TCRdb kept only the in-frame ones, dropping some. The table for this sample gives 95,000 to 150,000 clones. Note on this clone: The antigen is not known.

The V gene's germline CDR1 is SEHNR and CDR2 FQNEAQ (reference sequence). With 7 bases clipped from V and 8 bases from J, the junction kept 19 bases outside the gene matches. The length of the CDR3 is 16 residues. This receptor was identified in a man between 18 and 35 years old in good health and CMV-seronegative. Sequenced input: PBMCs. The rearrangement joins TRBV7-9 to TRBJ1-1, with TRBD1 matching over 7 bases. The DNA of the CDR3 is TGTGCCAGCACGTCGACCAACAGGGGAACGGCGACCGAAGCTTTCTTT. Protein product: CASTSTNRGTATEAFF.